This is a list of T cell receptor beta chains from one sample in a study of Tregs in tolerant kidney transplant recipients. Some clones are missing from TCRdb's copy, which holds only in-frame ones; the method was immunoSEQ multiplex PCR. This table has 80,000 to 90,000 clones, around 90% appearing once. The sample comprised CD8+ T cells from blood. These TCRs come from a human donor in good health. CDR3s leave out the opening cysteine and the closing phenylalanine or tryptophan. The size entry is marked missing in some rows and otherwise reads once, few, many or a size class.

clone size	V gene	J gene	CDR3 protein
.	TRBV6-5	TRBJ1-1	ASSYSGGVQTEAF
.	TRBV9	TRBJ2-1	ASSVEGGQFEQF
.	TRBV25-1	TRBJ1-2	ASSERGIDGYT
.	TRBV7-9	TRBJ1-5	ASSPGTVSNQPQH
.	TRBV6-4	TRBJ2-1	ASSERREGWNEQF
.	TRBV25-1	TRBJ2-1	ASSGPREQF
.	TRBV10-2	TRBJ2-7	ASSVGHGTFSSYEQY
.	TRBV30	TRBJ2-7	AWSAGFDEQY
few	TRBV2	TRBJ2-7	ASREYRGEYDEQY
.	TRBV27	TRBJ2-7	ASSLHTSGRAFSYEQY
.	TRBV27	TRBJ2-2	ASRTGRNTGELF
.	TRBV7-9	TRBJ2-1	ASSLGYNEQF
.	TRBV5-4	TRBJ2-7	ASSYGPYEQY
.	TRBV7-7	TRBJ2-3	ASSLVFTDTQY
.	TRBV13	TRBJ1-2	ASSSGRDTYGYT
.	TRBV9	TRBJ2-2	ASSAGTGNTGELF
.	TRBV9	TRBJ1-1	ASSDGMNPEAF
.	TRBV7-9	TRBJ2-3	ASSLRTDTQY
.	TRBV6-1	TRBJ2-7	ASSEGTSGGTYEQY
.	TRBV5-5	TRBJ2-7	ASSVRTGPYEQY
.	TRBV29-1	TRBJ2-2	SVETGTGNTGELF
.	TRBV6-1	TRBJ2-7	ASRIREGLYEQY
once	TRBV7-8	TRBJ1-4	ASSLRVPGTADEKLF
.	TRBV29-1	TRBJ1-2	SVEGPGPGRGGYT
.	TRBV2	TRBJ1-6	ASSEAGTLTGTINSPLH
medium-sized	TRBV4-2	TRBJ2-5	ASSHREQETQY
.	TRBV5-1	TRBJ2-2	ASSLEGTGELF
.	TRBV5-1	TRBJ2-5	ASSYWGGAETQY
once	TRBV19	TRBJ1-1	ASSFRDRGLIEAF
.	TRBV7-6	TRBJ1-1	ASSLEGRSDTEAF
.	TRBV5-4	TRBJ2-7	ASSTWTSGGTYEQY
once	TRBV11-2	TRBJ2-7	ASTSFGTQNYEQY
.	TRBV2	TRBJ1-1	ASSGAPEAF
.	TRBV30	TRBJ1-2	AWSLTAGYT
.	TRBV19	TRBJ2-2	ASLLAGANTGELF
.	TRBV7-6	TRBJ1-5	ASSPKGGNQPQH
once	TRBV27	TRBJ2-1	ASSFGGREQF
few	TRBV7-9	TRBJ2-2	ASGRKVRSTTGELF
.	TRBV7-9	TRBJ2-3	ASSYLRGVGTDTQY
.	TRBV25-1	TRBJ2-1	ASSEWVREVPNEQF